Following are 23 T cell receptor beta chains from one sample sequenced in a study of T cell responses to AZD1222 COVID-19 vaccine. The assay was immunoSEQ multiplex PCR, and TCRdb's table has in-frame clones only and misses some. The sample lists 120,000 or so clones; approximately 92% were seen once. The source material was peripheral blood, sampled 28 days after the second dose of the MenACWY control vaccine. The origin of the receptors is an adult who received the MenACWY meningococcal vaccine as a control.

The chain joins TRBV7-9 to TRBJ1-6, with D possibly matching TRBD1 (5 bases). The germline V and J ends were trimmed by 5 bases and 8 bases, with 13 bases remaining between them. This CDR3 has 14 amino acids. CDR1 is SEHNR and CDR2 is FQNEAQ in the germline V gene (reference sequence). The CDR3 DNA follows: TGTGCCAGCAGCCAGGGACTGCTCGATTCACCCCTCCACTTT. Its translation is CASSQGLLDSPLHF.

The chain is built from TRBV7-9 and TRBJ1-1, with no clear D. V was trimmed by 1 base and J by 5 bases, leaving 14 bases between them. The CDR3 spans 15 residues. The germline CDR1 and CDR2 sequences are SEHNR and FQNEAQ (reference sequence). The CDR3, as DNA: TGTGCCAGCAGCTTAGACGGCAGTACGGGGACTGAAGCTTTCTTT. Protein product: CASSLDGSTGTEAFF.

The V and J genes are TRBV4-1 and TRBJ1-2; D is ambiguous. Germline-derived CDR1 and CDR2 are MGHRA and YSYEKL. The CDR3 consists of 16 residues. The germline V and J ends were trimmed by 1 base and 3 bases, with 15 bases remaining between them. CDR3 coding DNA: TGCGCCAGCAGCCAAGTCGGAAAGGGAGTTTACTATGGCTACACCTTC. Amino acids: CASSQVGKGVYYGYTF.

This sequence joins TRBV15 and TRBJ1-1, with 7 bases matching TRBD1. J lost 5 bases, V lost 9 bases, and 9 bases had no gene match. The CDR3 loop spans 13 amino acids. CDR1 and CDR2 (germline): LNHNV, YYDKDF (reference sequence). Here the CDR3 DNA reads TGTGCCACGACTTTCCAGGGGGGGACTGAAGCTTTCTTT. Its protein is CATTFQGGTEAFF.

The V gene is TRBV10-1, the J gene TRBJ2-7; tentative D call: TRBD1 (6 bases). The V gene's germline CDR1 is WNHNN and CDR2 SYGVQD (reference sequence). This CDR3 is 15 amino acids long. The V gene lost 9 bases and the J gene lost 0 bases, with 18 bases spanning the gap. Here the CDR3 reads CARTPQGNPSYEQYV. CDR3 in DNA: TGCGCCAGAACTCCACAGGGAAACCCCTCCTACGAGCAGTACGTC.

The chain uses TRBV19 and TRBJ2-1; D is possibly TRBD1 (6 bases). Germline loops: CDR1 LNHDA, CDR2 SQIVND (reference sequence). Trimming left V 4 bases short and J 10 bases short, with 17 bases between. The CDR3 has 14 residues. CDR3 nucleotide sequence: TGTGCCAGTAGTAAAGTTCAGGGGACACACGAGCAGTTCTTC. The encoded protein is CASSKVQGTHEQFF.

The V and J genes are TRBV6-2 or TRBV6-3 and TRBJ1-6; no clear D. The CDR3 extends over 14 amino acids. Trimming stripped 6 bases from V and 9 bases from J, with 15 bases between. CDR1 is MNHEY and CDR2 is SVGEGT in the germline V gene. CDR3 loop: CASSRRAFLSPLHF. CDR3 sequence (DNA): TGTGCCAGCAGCCGACGGGCTTTTCTTTCACCCCTCCACTTT.

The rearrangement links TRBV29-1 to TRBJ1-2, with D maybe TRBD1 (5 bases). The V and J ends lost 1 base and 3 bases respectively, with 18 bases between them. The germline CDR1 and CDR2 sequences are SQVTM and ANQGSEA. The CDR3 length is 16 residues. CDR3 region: CSVEVEGWYSHYGYTF. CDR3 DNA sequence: TGCAGCGTTGAAGTGGAGGGGTGGTATTCGCACTATGGCTACACCTTC.

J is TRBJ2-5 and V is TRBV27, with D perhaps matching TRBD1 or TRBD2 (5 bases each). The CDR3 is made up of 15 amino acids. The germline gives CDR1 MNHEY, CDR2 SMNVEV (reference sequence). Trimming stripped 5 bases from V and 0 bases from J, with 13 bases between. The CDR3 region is CASSPAGDHQETQYF. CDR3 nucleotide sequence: TGTGCCAGCAGTCCAGCCGGGGACCACCAAGAGACCCAGTACTTC.

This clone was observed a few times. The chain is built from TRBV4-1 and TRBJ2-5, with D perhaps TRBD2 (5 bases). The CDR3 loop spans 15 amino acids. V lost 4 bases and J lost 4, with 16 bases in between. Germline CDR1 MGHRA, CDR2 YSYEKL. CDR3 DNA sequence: TGCGCCAGCAGCCTTCGGGTTGGCGGGCGAGAGACCCAGTACTTC. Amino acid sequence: CASSLRVGGRETQYF.

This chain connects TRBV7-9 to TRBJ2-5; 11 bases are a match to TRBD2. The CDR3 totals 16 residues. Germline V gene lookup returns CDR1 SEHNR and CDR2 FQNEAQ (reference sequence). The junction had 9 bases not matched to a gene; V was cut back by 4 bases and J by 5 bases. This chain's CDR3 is CASSSPWASGRETQYF. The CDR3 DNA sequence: TGTGCCAGCAGCTCCCCGTGGGCTAGCGGGAGGGAGACCCAGTACTTC.

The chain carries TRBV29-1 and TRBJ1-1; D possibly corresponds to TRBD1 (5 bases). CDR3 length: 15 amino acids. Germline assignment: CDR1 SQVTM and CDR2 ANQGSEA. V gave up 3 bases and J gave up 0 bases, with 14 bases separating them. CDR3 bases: TGCAGCGTTGATTCACCGGGGGGAGTGAACACTGAAGCTTTCTTT. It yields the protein CSVDSPGGVNTEAFF.

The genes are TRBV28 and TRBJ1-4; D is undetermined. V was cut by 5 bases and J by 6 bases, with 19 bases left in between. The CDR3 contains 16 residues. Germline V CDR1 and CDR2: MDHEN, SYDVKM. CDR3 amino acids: CASSEPFRRRDEKLFF. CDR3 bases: TGTGCCAGCAGTGAGCCCTTTCGCAGGAGGGATGAAAAACTGTTTTTT.

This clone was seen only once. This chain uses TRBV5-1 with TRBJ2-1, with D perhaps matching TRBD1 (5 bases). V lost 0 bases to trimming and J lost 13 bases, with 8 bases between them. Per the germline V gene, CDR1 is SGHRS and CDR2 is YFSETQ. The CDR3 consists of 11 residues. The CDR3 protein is CASSLEGPQFF. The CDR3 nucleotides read TGCGCCAGCAGCTTGGAGGGGCCCCAGTTCTTC.

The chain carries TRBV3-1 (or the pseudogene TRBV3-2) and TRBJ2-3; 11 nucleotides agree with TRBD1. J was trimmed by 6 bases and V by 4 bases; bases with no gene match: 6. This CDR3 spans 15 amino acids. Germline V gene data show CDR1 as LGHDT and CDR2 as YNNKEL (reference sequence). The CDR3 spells CASSLGQGAPDTQYF. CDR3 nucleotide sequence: TGTGCCAGCAGCCTCGGACAGGGGGCGCCGGATACGCAGTATTTT.

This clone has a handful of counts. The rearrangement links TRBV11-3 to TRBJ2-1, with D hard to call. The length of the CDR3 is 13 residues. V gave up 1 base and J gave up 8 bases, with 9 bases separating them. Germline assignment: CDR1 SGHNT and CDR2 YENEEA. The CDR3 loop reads CASSLGSNDEQFF. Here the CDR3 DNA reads TGTGCCAGCAGCTTAGGGTCAAACGATGAGCAGTTCTTC.

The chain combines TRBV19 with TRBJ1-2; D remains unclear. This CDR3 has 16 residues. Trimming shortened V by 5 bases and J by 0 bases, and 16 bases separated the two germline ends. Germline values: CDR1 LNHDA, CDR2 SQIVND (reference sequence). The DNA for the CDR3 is TGTGCCAGTAGTGCATCGGCTGGGTATTCTAACTATGGCTACACCTTC. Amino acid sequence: CASSASAGYSNYGYTF.

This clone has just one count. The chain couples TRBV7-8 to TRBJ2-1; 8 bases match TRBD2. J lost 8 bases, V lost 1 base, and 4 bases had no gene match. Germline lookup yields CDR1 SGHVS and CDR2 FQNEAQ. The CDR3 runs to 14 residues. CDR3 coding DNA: TGTGCCAGCAGCTTAGGAGGACTAGCCTATGAGCAGTTCTTC. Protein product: CASSLGGLAYEQFF.

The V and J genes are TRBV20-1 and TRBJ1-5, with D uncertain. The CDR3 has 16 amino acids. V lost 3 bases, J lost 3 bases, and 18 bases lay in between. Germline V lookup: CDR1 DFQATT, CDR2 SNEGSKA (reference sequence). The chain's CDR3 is CSASLRTGRYNQPQHF. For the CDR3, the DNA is TGCAGTGCTAGTCTTCGAACGGGGAGATACAATCAGCCCCAGCATTTT.

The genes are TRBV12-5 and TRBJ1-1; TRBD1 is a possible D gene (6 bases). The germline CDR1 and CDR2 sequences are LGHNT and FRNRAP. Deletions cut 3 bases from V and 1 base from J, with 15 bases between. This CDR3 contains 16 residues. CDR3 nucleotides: TGTGCTAGTGGTTTCCATGTGGCAGGGGCGAACACTGAAGCTTTCTTT. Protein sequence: CASGFHVAGANTEAFF.

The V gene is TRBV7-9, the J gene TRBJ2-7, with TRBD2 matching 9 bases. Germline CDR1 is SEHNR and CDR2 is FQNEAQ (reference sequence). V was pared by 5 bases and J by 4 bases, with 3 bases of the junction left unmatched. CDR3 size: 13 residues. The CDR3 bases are TGTGCCAGCAGCGTTACTAGCGGGTACGAGCAGTACTTC. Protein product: CASSVTSGYEQYF. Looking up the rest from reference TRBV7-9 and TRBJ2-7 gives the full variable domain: DTGVSQNPRHKITKRGQNVTFRCDPISEHNRLYWYRQTLGQGPEFLTYFQNEAQLEKSRLLSDRFSAERPKGSFSTLEIQRTEQGDSAMYLCASSVTSGYEQYFGPGTRLTVT.

CDR3 region: CATSDPDPTGELFF. The CDR3 coding sequence is TGTGCCACCAGTGATCCGGACCCGACCGGGGAGCTGTTTTTT. The V call is TRBV24-1, the J call TRBJ2-2; no firm D call. The CDR3 sequence is 14 residues long. From germline, CDR1 is KGHDR and CDR2 SFDVKD. With 3 bases removed from V and 5 bases from J, the gap between germline ends came to 9 bases.

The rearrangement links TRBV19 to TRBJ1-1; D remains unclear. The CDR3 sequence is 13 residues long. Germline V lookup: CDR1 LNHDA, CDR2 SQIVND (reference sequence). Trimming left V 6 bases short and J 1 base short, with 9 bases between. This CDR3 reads CASRFPGNTEAFF. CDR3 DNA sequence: TGTGCCAGTAGATTCCCGGGGAACACTGAAGCTTTCTTT.